This T cell receptor beta chain was recorded in a study of CD8+CD57+ T cells in acquired aplastic anemia. Study information: On average, sorted CD4+ and CD8+ cells gave around 3 ug of DNA. The study obtained roughly 10 million reads on average for CD4+ cells from healthy donors. Study results and limitations: Patients showed no significant difference from controls in CD8+ Simpson's diversity.

The CDR3 is 15 amino acids. CDR1 and CDR2 from the germline V gene are SGHRS and YFSETQ. With V trimmed by 5 bases and J by 2 bases, 4 bases remained unmatched. This clonotype has only a few counts. Its matching antigen is unknown. CDR3 and TCR beta VDJ profiling relied on genomic DNA as the template. MiXCR, applied by TCRdb to the reads, yields one record per CDR3 protein. The sample contains approximately 160,000 distinct CDR3 sequences, approximately 44% of which appear only once. This TCR was sampled from a human donor in good health. Sequencing was performed on sorted CD4+, CD8+, or CD8+CD57+ T cells (not recorded which) from PBMCs. The J gene is TRBJ2-1, the V gene TRBV5-1, with TRBD2 matching 10 bases. Here the CDR3 DNA reads TGCGCCAGCAGAGAGCGGGAGGGCCCCTACAATGAGCAGTTCTTC. Translation: CASREREGPYNEQFF. The entire variable domain, with the rest obtained from reference TRBV5-1 and TRBJ2-1, is as follows: KAGVTQTPRYLIKTRGQQVTLSCSPISGHRSVSWYQQTPGQGLQFLFEYFSETQRNKGNFPGRFSGRQFSNSRSEMNVSTLELGDSALYLCASREREGPYNEQFFGPGTRLTVL.